These 18 T cell receptor beta chains were all obtained from the same sample, sequenced in a study of blood T cell repertoires in COVID-19. TCRdb's table, derived via immunoSEQ multiplex PCR, lists solely in-frame clones and lacks some. The repertoire includes 95,000 to 150,000 clones, about 80% of them detected once, and more than 35% sits in the top ten. The sample was peripheral blood. Every receptor here comes from a man between 35 and 55 years old with active or convalescent COVID-19.

This clone was counted only a few times. The chain is built from TRBV25-1 and TRBJ1-4, with a possible D match to TRBD1 (5 bases). V was clipped by 3 bases and J by 8 bases, with 13 bases between them. This CDR3 comprises 14 residues. Per germline, CDR1 MGHDK and CDR2 SYGVNS. The CDR3 sequence: CASSDGRVQEKLFF. The CDR3 DNA reads as TGTGCCAGCAGTGATGGCAGGGTGCAGGAAAAACTGTTTTTT.

The V gene is TRBV9, the J gene TRBJ2-7, with 11 bases that match TRBD1. Per the germline V gene, CDR1 is SGDLS and CDR2 is YYNGEE. Trimming at V came to 0 bases and at J to 4 bases, leaving 3 bases not matched to a gene. This CDR3 contains 15 residues. CDR3 in DNA: TGTGCCAGCAGCGTAGGGACAGGGGGCGGGTACGAGCAGTACTTC. Its translation: CASSVGTGGGYEQYF.

This chain's CDR3 is CSWGLTDGYTF. CDR3 bases: TGCAGTTGGGGACTAACCGATGGCTACACCTTC. The chain couples TRBV20-1 to TRBJ1-2, with a weak D call TRBD1 (5 bases). The germline gives CDR1 DFQATT, CDR2 SNEGSKA (reference sequence). The CDR3 extends over 11 amino acids. V was clipped by 8 bases and J by 6 bases, with 13 bases between them.

The chain employs TRBV28 and TRBJ1-2; TRBD1 aligns across 9 bases. CDR3 size: 14 residues. Trimming at V came to 7 bases and at J to 6 bases, leaving 9 bases not matched to a gene. The germline V gene encodes CDR1 MDHEN and CDR2 SYDVKM. CDR3 protein: CASKEGQGLNGYTF. Here the CDR3 DNA reads TGTGCCAGCAAGGAGGGACAGGGATTAAATGGCTACACCTTC.

The table lists this clone with a count of one. The gene calls are TRBV4-2 and TRBJ2-1, with TRBD1 as a possible D gene (5 bases). Germline loops: CDR1 LGHNA, CDR2 YNFKEQ. This CDR3 has 14 residues. The V gene lost 0 bases and the J gene lost 6 bases, with 9 bases spanning the gap. CDR3 region: CASSQDRQGNEQFF. Here the CDR3 DNA reads TGTGCCAGCAGCCAAGATCGGCAGGGCAATGAGCAGTTCTTC.

This chain uses TRBV7-7 with TRBJ2-2, with D possibly matching TRBD1 (6 bases). The CDR3 consists of 15 residues. From germline, CDR1 is SSHAT and CDR2 FNYEAQ (reference sequence). V was cut by 4 bases and J by 4 bases, with 13 bases left in between. This CDR3 is CASSYGTRGTGELFF. The CDR3 DNA reads TGTGCCAGCAGCTATGGGACACGGGGCACCGGGGAGCTGTTTTTT.

The genes are TRBV20-1 and TRBJ2-1; 8 bases map to TRBD2. This CDR3 contains 14 residues. After removal of 3 bases from V and 8 bases from J, the junction contained 9 bases not matched to a gene. Per the germline V gene, CDR1 is DFQATT and CDR2 is SNEGSKA (reference sequence). The CDR3 DNA is TGCAGTGCTAGTAGGGGACTAGAATCCCATGAGCAGTTCTTC. Its translation is CSASRGLESHEQFF.

The chain links TRBV6-5 to TRBJ2-1; D perhaps matches TRBD1 (6 bases). This CDR3 spans 15 amino acids. Germline V gene sequence: CDR1 MNHEY, CDR2 SVGAGI. V was cut by 8 bases and J by 8 bases, with 22 bases left in between. The CDR3 sequence is CASRPWDTQTHEQFF. The CDR3 nucleotides are TGTGCCAGCCGACCATGGGACACACAGACGCATGAGCAGTTCTTC.

This rearrangement joins TRBV4-3 to TRBJ2-3, with 9 bases that match TRBD2. The CDR3 contains 17 residues. The V segment lost 1 base and the J segment 2 bases; nucleotides outside the gene matches: 7. Germline values: CDR1 LGHNA, CDR2 YSLEER. This chain's CDR3 is CASSQGGGGVYTDTQYF. As DNA, the CDR3 is TGCGCCAGCAGCCAAGGCGGCGGGGGGGTCTACACAGATACGCAGTATTTT.

The chain couples TRBV28 to TRBJ1-2; no firm D call. Per the germline V gene, CDR1 is MDHEN and CDR2 is SYDVKM. V was clipped by 3 bases and J by 2 bases, with 19 bases between them. The CDR3 is 17 amino acids. In nucleotides, the CDR3 is TGTGCCAGCAGTTTGTCGAGCGCCTCCGGGGAGAACTATGGCTACACCTTC. As protein: CASSLSSASGENYGYTF.

The chain is built from TRBV19 and TRBJ2-7; D not certain. The V gene's germline CDR1 is LNHDA and CDR2 SQIVND (reference sequence). V lost 0 bases to trimming and J lost 7 bases, with 10 bases between them. CDR3 size: 13 residues. DNA of the CDR3: TGTGCCAGTAGTATAGATCGTGGCCAAGAGCAGTACTTC. This sequence encodes CASSIDRGQEQYF.

The chain has TRBV30 and TRBJ1-6, with 7 nucleotides matching TRBD1. CDR1 and CDR2 from the germline V gene are GTSNPN and SVGIG (reference sequence). The J segment lost 7 bases and the V segment lost 4 bases, leaving 4 bases of the junction unmatched. The CDR3 consists of 13 residues. The CDR3 protein is CAWTRDSNSPLHF. CDR3 bases: TGTGCCTGGACAAGGGACAGCAATTCACCCCTCCACTTT.

V and J are TRBV3-1 (or the pseudogene TRBV3-2) and TRBJ1-2; D might be TRBD1 (5 bases). Germline loops: CDR1 LGHDT, CDR2 YNNKEL (reference sequence). V lost 1 base and J 4 bases, leaving 13 bases between the germline ends. CDR3 length: 15 residues. The CDR3 spells CASSQAAGSTYGYTF. CDR3 coding DNA: TGTGCCAGCAGCCAAGCGGCAGGGTCCACCTATGGCTACACCTTC.

This sequence joins TRBV5-4 and TRBJ1-1; possible D gene TRBD1, 6 bases. The CDR3 has 14 amino acids. V lost 2 bases and J lost 3, with 11 bases in between. The germline V gene has CDR1 SGHNT and CDR2 YYREEE (reference sequence). Here the CDR3 reads CASSFVSGDTEAFF. CDR3 DNA: TGTGCCAGCAGCTTTGTATCAGGGGACACTGAAGCTTTCTTT. Together with reference TRBV5-4 and TRBJ1-1, the CDR3 gives the full variable domain: ETGVTQSPTHLIKTRGQQVTLRCSSQSGHNTVSWYQQALGQGPQFIFQYYREEENGRGNFPPRFSGLQFPNYSSELNVNALELDDSALYLCASSFVSGDTEAFFGQGTRLTVV.

This chain joins TRBV18 and TRBJ2-7, with 9 bases identical to TRBD1. The junction had 10 bases not matched to a gene; V was cut back by 4 bases and J by 6 bases. This CDR3 spans 15 amino acids. Per germline, CDR1 KGHSH and CDR2 LQKENI. CDR3 in amino acids: CASSRRDRETAEQYF. CDR3 nucleotide sequence: TGTGCCAGCTCACGCCGGGACAGGGAAACAGCCGAGCAGTACTTC.

J is TRBJ2-5 and V is TRBV5-4, with 9 bases lining up with TRBD1. The CDR3 is made up of 15 amino acids. V dropped 4 bases and J dropped 4; count of bases not matched to a gene: 8. Germline assignment: CDR1 SGHNT and CDR2 YYREEE (reference sequence). CDR3 in amino acids: CASSALQGAGETQYF. The DNA of the CDR3 is TGTGCCAGCAGCGCCCTACAGGGGGCGGGAGAGACCCAGTACTTC. Full variable domain (rest looked up from reference TRBV5-4 and TRBJ2-5): ETGVTQSPTHLIKTRGQQVTLRCSSQSGHNTVSWYQQALGQGPQFIFQYYREEENGRGNFPPRFSGLQFPNYSSELNVNALELDDSALYLCASSALQGAGETQYFGPGTRLLVL.

Here the CDR3 reads CASSLKGGNQPQHF. The CDR3 DNA reads as TGCGCCAGCAGCTTGAAAGGGGGCAATCAGCCCCAGCATTTT. V gene TRBV5-1 combines with J gene TRBJ1-5; maybe TRBD1 (5 bases). This CDR3 contains 14 residues. The germline V and J ends were trimmed by 1 base and 2 bases, with 7 bases remaining between them. Germline V gene lookup returns CDR1 SGHRS and CDR2 YFSETQ.

There are a few counts of this clone. The chain carries TRBV7-3 and TRBJ2-3; 8 bases match TRBD1. The CDR3 sequence is 16 residues long. V trimming: 4 bases; J trimming: 3 bases; junction bases outside the gene matches: 9. Germline-derived CDR1 and CDR2 are SGHTA and FQGTGA. The CDR3 is CASSSGQGRRTDTQYF. CDR3 coding DNA: TGTGCCAGCAGCTCCGGACAGGGTCGAAGAACAGATACGCAGTATTTT.